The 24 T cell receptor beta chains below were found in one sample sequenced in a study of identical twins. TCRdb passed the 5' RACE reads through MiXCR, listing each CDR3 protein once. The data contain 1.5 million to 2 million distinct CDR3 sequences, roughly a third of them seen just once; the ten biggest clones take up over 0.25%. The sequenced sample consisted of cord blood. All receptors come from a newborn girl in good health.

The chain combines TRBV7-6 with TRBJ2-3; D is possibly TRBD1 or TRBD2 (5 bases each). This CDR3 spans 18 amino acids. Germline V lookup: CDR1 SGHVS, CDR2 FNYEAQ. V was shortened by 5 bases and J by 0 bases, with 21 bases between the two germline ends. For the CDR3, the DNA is TGTGCCAGCAGCCATATTAAGGGACCACTGGCTAGCACAGATACGCAGTATTTT. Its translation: CASSHIKGPLASTDTQYF.

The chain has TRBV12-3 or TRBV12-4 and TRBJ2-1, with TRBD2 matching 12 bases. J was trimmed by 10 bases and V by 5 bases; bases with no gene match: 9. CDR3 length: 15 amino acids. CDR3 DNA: TGTGCCAGCAGTGGGAGGACTAGCGGGACCTACGAGCAGTTCTTC. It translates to CASSGRTSGTYEQFF.

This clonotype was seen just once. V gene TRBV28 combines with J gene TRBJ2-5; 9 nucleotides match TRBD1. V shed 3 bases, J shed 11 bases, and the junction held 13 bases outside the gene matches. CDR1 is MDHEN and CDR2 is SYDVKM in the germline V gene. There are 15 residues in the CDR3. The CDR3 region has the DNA TGTGCCAGCAGTTTCCTCGACAGGGGGGGCAATGAGCAGTACTTC. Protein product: CASSFLDRGGNEQYF.

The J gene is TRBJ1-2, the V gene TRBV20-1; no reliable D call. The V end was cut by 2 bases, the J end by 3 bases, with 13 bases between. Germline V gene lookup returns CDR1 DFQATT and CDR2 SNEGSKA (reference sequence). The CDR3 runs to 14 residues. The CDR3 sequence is CSARQGYSHYGYTF. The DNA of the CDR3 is TGCAGTGCTAGACAAGGCTACAGTCACTATGGCTACACCTTC.

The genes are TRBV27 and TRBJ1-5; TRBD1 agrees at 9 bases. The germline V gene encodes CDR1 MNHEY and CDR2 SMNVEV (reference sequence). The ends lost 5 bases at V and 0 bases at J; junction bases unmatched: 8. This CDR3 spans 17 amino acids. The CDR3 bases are TGTGCCAGCAGTCGCACGGGACAGGGTTATAGCAATCAGCCCCAGCATTTT. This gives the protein CASSRTGQGYSNQPQHF.

The CDR3 loop reads CASIRVLGEQYF. In DNA form, the CDR3 reads TGTGCCAGCATCAGGGTGTTAGGCGAGCAGTACTTC. V gene TRBV2 combines with J gene TRBJ2-1; possible D gene TRBD1, 5 bases. The J call is doubtful: the DNA matches TRBJ2-7 better. The CDR3 runs to 12 residues. The germline V gene has CDR1 SNHLY and CDR2 FYNNEI.

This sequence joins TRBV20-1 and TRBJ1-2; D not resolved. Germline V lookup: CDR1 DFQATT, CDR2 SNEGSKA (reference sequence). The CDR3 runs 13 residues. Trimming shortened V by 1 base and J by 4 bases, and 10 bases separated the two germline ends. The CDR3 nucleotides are TGCAGTGCTAGAGCGAGGAGGTTCTATGGCTACACCTTC. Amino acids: CSARARRFYGYTF.

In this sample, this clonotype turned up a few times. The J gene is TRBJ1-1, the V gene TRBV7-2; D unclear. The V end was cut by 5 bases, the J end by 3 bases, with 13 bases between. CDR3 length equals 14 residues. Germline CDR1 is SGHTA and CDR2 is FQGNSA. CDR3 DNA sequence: TGTGCCAGCAGCCCGGATGGACGGTACACTGAAGCTTTCTTT. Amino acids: CASSPDGRYTEAFF.

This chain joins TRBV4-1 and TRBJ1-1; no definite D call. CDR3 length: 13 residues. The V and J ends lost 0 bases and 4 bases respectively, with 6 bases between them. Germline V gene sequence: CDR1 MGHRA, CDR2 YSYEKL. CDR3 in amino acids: CASSQEKVTEAFF. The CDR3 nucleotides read TGCGCCAGCAGCCAAGAAAAGGTCACTGAAGCTTTCTTT.

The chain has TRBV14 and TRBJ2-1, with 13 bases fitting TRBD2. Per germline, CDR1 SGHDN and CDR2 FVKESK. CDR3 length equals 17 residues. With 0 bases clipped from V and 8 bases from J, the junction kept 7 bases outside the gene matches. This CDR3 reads CASSQDRLAGGTDEQFF. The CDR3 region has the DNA TGTGCCAGCAGCCAAGATCGACTAGCGGGAGGTACCGATGAGCAGTTCTTC.

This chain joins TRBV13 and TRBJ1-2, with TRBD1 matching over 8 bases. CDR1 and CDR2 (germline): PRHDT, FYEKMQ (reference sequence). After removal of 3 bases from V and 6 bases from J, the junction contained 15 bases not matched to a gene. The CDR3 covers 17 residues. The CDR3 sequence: CASSFYASRGLKNGYTF. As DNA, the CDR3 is TGTGCCAGCAGCTTTTACGCCAGCAGGGGGCTAAAGAATGGCTACACCTTC.

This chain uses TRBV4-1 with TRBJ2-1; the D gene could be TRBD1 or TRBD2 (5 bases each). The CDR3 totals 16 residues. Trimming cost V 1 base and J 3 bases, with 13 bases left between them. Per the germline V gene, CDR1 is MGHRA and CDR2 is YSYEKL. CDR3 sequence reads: CASSQGRQGFYNEQFF. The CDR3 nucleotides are TGCGCCAGCAGCCAAGGGAGGCAGGGCTTCTACAATGAGCAGTTCTTC.

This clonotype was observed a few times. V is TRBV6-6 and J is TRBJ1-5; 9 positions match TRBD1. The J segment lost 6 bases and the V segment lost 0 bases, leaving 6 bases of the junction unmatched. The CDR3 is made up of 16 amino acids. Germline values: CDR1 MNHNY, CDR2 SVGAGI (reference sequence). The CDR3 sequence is CASSYSSTGGVQPQHF. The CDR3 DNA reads TGTGCCAGCAGTTACTCGAGCACAGGGGGCGTTCAGCCCCAGCATTTT.

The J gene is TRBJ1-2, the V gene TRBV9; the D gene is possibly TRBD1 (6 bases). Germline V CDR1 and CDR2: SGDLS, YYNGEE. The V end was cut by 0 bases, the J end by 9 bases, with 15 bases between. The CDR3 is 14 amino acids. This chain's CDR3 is CASSVGQALGSYTF. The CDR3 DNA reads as TGTGCCAGCAGCGTAGGACAGGCTCTAGGGAGCTACACCTTC.

CDR3 region: CASSWGSRKTQYF. CDR3 bases: TGTGCCAGCAGCTGGGGAAGCAGAAAAACGCAGTATTTT. The genes are TRBV28 and TRBJ2-3; D is undetermined. Trimming took off 6 bases at V and 9 bases at J, with 16 bases between the two ends. The germline gives CDR1 MDHEN, CDR2 SYDVKM. The CDR3 sequence is 13 residues long.

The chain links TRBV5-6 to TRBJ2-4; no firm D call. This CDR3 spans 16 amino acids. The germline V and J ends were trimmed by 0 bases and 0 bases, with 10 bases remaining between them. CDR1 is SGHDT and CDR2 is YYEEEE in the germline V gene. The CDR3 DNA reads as TGTGCCAGCAGCTTGGAGTCCCGGTTAGCCAAAAACATTCAGTACTTC. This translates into CASSLESRLAKNIQYF. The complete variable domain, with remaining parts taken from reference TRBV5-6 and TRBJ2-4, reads DAGVTQSPTHLIKTRGQQVTLRCSPKSGHDTVSWYQQALGQGPQFIFQYYEEEERQRGNFPDRFSGHQFPNYSSELNVNALLLGDSALYLCASSLESRLAKNIQYFGAGTRLSVL.

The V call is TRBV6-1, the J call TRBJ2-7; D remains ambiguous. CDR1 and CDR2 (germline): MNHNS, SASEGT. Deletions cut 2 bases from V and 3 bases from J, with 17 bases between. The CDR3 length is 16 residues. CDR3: CASSEPIGSRSYEQYF. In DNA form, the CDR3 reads TGTGCCAGCAGTGAACCTATTGGATCCCGAAGCTACGAGCAGTACTTC.

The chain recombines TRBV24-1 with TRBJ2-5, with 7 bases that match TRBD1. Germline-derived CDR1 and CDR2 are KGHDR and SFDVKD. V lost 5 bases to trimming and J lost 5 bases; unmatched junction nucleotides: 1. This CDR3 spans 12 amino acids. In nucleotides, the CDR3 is TGTGCCACCAGTGGACAGGGTGAGACCCAGTACTTC. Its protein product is CATSGQGETQYF.

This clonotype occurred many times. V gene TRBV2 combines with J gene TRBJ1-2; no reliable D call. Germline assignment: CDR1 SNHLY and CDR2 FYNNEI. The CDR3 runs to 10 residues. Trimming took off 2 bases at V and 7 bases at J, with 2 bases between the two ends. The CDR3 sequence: CASSESGYTF. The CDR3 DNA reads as TGTGCCAGCAGTGAAAGTGGCTACACCTTC.

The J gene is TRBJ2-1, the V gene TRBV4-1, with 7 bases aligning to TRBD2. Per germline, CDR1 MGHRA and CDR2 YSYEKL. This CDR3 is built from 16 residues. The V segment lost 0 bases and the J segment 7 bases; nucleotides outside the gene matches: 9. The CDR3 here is CASSQDTGLVRNEQFF. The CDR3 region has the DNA TGCGCCAGCAGCCAAGATACAGGACTAGTGAGGAATGAGCAGTTCTTC.

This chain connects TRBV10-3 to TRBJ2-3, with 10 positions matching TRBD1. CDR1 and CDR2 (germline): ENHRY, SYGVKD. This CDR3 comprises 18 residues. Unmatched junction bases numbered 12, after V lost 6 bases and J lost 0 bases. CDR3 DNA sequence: TGTGCCATCAGGCCGCGGGACAGGGGACCCGTTAGCACAGATACGCAGTATTTT. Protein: CAIRPRDRGPVSTDTQYF.

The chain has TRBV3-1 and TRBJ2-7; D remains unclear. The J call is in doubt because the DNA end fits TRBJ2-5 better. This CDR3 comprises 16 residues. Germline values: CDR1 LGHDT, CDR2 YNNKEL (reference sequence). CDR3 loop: CASSQGLSGRFKTQYF. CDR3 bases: TGTGCCAGCAGCCAAGGGCTATCTGGCAGGTTTAAGACCCAGTACTTC.

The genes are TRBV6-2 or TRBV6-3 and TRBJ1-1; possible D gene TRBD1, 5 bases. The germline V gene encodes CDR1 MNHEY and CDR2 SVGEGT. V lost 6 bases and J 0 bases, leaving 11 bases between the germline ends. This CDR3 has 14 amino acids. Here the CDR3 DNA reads TGTGCCAGCAGGGCAGGGTGCCTGAACACTGAAGCTTTCTTT. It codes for CASRAGCLNTEAFF.

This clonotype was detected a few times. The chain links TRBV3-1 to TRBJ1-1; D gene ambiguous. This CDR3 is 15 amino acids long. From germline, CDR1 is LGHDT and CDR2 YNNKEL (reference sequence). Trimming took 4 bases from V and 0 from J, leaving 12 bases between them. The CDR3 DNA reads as TGTGCCAGCAGCCCACGCGGGTTCATGAACACTGAAGCTTTCTTT. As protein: CASSPRGFMNTEAFF.